Listed here are 32 T cell receptor beta chains from one sample, sequenced in a study of cytomegalovirus exposure and HLA in healthy donors. The PCR contained 60 Vbeta and 13 Jbeta primers. Profiling relied on immunoSEQ multiplex PCR, and the TCRdb table lists in-frame clones only, not all of them. The sample has some 120,000 clones; 80% are singletons. Input material: PBMCs. These receptor sequences come from a man in his forties in good health and CMV-seronegative.

This sequence joins TRBV25-1 and TRBJ2-1, with 8 positions matching TRBD2. Losses at the gene ends were 3 bases for V and 7 bases for J; bases not matched to a gene: 8. The germline gives CDR1 MGHDK, CDR2 SYGVNS. CDR3 size: 15 residues. CDR3 in DNA: TGTGCCAGCAGTGATCCCGGGACTAGTAGGAATGAGCAGTTCTTC. It encodes CASSDPGTSRNEQFF. Full variable domain (remainder filled in from reference TRBV25-1 and TRBJ2-1): EADIYQTPRYLVIGTGKKITLECSQTMGHDKMYWYQQDPGMELHLIHYSYGVNSTEKGDLSSESTVSRIRTEHFPLTLESARPSHTSQYLCASSDPGTSRNEQFFGPGTRLTVL.

The V call is TRBV5-5, the J call TRBJ2-6; D not certain. CDR3 length: 15 amino acids. Trimming took 2 bases from V and 4 from J, leaving 10 bases between them. From germline, CDR1 is SGHKS and CDR2 YYEKEE (reference sequence). This CDR3 is CASSFAGSGANVLTF. The CDR3 DNA follows: TGTGCCAGCAGCTTTGCCGGTTCCGGGGCCAACGTCCTGACTTTC. Filled out from reference TRBV5-5 and TRBJ2-6, the complete variable domain reads DAGVTQSPTHLIKTRGQQVTLRCSPISGHKSVSWYQQVLGQGPQFIFQYYEKEERGRGNFPDRFSARQFPNYSSELNVNALLLGDSALYLCASSFAGSGANVLTFGAGSRLTVL.

The CDR3 spells CASRDSGSYTIYF. The CDR3 region has the DNA TGTGCCAGCAGAGATTCCGGGAGCTACACCATATATTTT. The chain carries TRBV6-5 and TRBJ1-3; D unclear. Germline assignment: CDR1 MNHEY and CDR2 SVGAGI. The CDR3 consists of 13 residues. The V end lost 6 bases, the J end lost 8 bases, and 14 bases lay between the germline ends.

DNA of the CDR3: TGTGCCAGCCTAGGGCCAGGGCAGAAGAACACTGAAGCTTTCTTT. Translated: CASLGPGQKNTEAFF. V gene TRBV7-8 combines with J gene TRBJ1-1; possible D gene TRBD1, 5 bases. Trimming left V 8 bases short and J 1 base short, with 17 bases between. The length of the CDR3 is 15 residues. Germline lookup yields CDR1 SGHVS and CDR2 FQNEAQ. The whole variable domain, remainder taken from reference TRBV7-8 and TRBJ1-1, is GAGVSQSPRYKVAKRGQDVALRCDPISGHVSLFWYQQALGQGPEFLTYFQNEAQLDKSGLPSDRFFAERPEGSVSTLKIQRTQQEDSAVYLCASLGPGQKNTEAFFGQGTRLTVV.

The J gene is TRBJ2-3, the V gene TRBV7-3; TRBD2 aligns across 10 bases. CDR3 length equals 18 residues. Trimming took 6 bases from V and 2 from J; bases not matched to a gene: 14. Germline CDR1 SGHTA, CDR2 FQGTGA. The CDR3 DNA is TGTGCCAGCAGGGTACCGGGACTAGCGAGACCTAACACAGATACGCAGTATTTT. Encoded protein: CASRVPGLARPNTDTQYF. Looking up the rest from reference TRBV7-3 and TRBJ2-3 gives the full variable domain: GAGVSQTPSNKVTEKGKYVELRCDPISGHTALYWYRQSLGQGPEFLIYFQGTGAADDSGLPNDRFFAVRPEGSVSTLKIQRTERGDSAVYLCASRVPGLARPNTDTQYFGPGTRLTVL.

A remark on this clone: Other nucleotide sequences in the sample specify the same CDR3. The rearrangement uses TRBV6-1 and TRBJ1-2; a weak D match, TRBD1 (6 bases). The CDR3 has 12 residues. Germline V gives CDR1 MNHNS, CDR2 SASEGT. Trimming pared 3 bases from V and 5 bases from J, leaving 7 bases between. This CDR3 reads CASSDRGYGYTF. The DNA for the CDR3 is TGTGCCAGCAGTGATAGGGGGTATGGCTACACCTTC.

The rearrangement joins TRBV27 to TRBJ1-5; TRBD1 might be the D (6 bases). Trimming stripped 6 bases from V and 4 bases from J, with 10 bases between. In germline, CDR1 is MNHEY, CDR2 SMNVEV (reference sequence). CDR3 length: 13 amino acids. The CDR3 spells CASRSGQNQPQHF. The CDR3 DNA reads TGTGCCAGCAGATCCGGACAGAATCAGCCCCAGCATTTT.

The rearrangement links TRBV19 to TRBJ1-2; tentatively, D is TRBD1 (6 bases). The germline V gene has CDR1 LNHDA and CDR2 SQIVND (reference sequence). Deletions cut 7 bases from V and 2 bases from J, with 11 bases between. The CDR3 consists of 13 residues. The CDR3 DNA reads as TGTGCCAGTACCAAAGACAGGAACTATGGCTACACCTTC. Protein: CASTKDRNYGYTF.

The gene calls are TRBV30 and TRBJ1-5; tentative D call: TRBD1 (5 bases). Germline CDR1 is GTSNPN and CDR2 is SVGIG (reference sequence). V dropped 3 bases and J dropped 5 bases, with 17 bases sitting between them. The CDR3 length is 15 residues. Here the CDR3 DNA reads TGTGCCTGGAGCTTAGGAGGGGAAGGAGATCAGCCCCAGCATTTT. Translating gives CAWSLGGEGDQPQHF.

This chain connects TRBV6-5 to TRBJ1-5; TRBD1 might be the D (6 bases). This CDR3 is 15 amino acids long. Germline V CDR1 and CDR2: MNHEY, SVGAGI. V was shortened by 6 bases and J by 7 bases, with 19 bases between the two germline ends. For the CDR3, the DNA is TGTGCCAGCAGACCCCTACAGGGAGCGAGACAGCCCCAGCATTTT. Translated: CASRPLQGARQPQHF.

This chain links TRBV5-1 with TRBJ2-1; 11 bases align to TRBD2. Losses at the gene ends were 4 bases for V and 3 bases for J; bases not matched to a gene: 3. Per germline, CDR1 SGHRS and CDR2 YFSETQ. This CDR3 is built from 15 residues. CDR3: CASSATSGSYNEQFF. In DNA, the CDR3 is TGCGCCAGCAGCGCTACTAGCGGGAGCTACAATGAGCAGTTCTTC.

The V and J genes are TRBV5-8 and TRBJ1-4; weak D call: TRBD1 (6 bases). Germline CDR1 is SGHTS and CDR2 is YDEGEE. The CDR3 covers 14 residues. V lost 2 bases to trimming and J lost 8 bases, with 13 bases between them. The CDR3 loop reads CASSLGRGWEKLFF. The CDR3 DNA reads TGTGCCAGCAGCTTAGGCAGGGGATGGGAAAAACTGTTTTTT.

The rearrangement links TRBV25-1 to TRBJ1-1, with 7 bases that match TRBD1. V lost 8 bases, J lost 9 bases, and 6 bases stayed unmatched. Germline CDR1 and CDR2: MGHDK and SYGVNS. There are 11 residues in the CDR3. The CDR3 region is CASQGQAQAFF. The CDR3 DNA reads as TGTGCCAGCCAAGGACAGGCTCAAGCTTTCTTT.

V and J are TRBV14 and TRBJ2-3; TRBD2 matches at 15 bases. Germline V lookup: CDR1 SGHDN, CDR2 FVKESK. CDR3 length: 18 amino acids. V dropped 2 bases and J dropped 4; count of bases not matched to a gene: 7. This CDR3 is CASSQPGLAGGAADTQYF. CDR3 nucleotide sequence: TGTGCCAGCAGCCAACCGGGACTAGCGGGAGGTGCGGCAGATACGCAGTATTTT.

This chain joins TRBV7-6 and TRBJ2-5, with 8 bases that match TRBD1. Germline CDR1 reads SGHVS; CDR2 reads FNYEAQ. The CDR3 runs 16 residues. The J segment lost 1 base and the V segment lost 3 bases, leaving 7 bases of the junction unmatched. The CDR3 nucleotides are TGTGCCAGCAGCTTTGGACAGGGCCACCTCCAAGAGACCCAGTACTTC. Encoded protein: CASSFGQGHLQETQYF. Variable domain in full (rest from reference TRBV7-6 and TRBJ2-5): GAGVSQSPRYKVTKRGQDVALRCDPISGHVSLYWYRQALGQGPEFLTYFNYEAQQDKSGLPNDRFSAERPEGSISTLTIQRTEQRDSAMYRCASSFGQGHLQETQYFGPGTRLLVL.

This clone was seen just once. The chain couples TRBV27 to TRBJ2-7; 10 bases align to TRBD2. CDR3 length: 17 amino acids. CDR1 is MNHEY and CDR2 is SMNVEV in the germline V gene (reference sequence). The V gene end was trimmed by 3 bases and the J gene end by 2 bases; junction bases not matched to a gene: 10. CDR3: CASSFSPPSGGAYEQYF. The CDR3 DNA is TGTGCCAGCAGTTTTTCTCCTCCTAGCGGGGGCGCCTACGAGCAGTACTTC.

This clone showed up just a few times. The rearrangement joins TRBV5-1 to TRBJ2-3, with 9 nucleotides matching TRBD1. The J segment lost 1 base and the V segment lost 4 bases, leaving 7 bases of the junction unmatched. This CDR3 spans 16 amino acids. The V gene's germline CDR1 is SGHRS and CDR2 YFSETQ. CDR3 sequence reads: CASSTGQGIGTDTQYF. The CDR3 DNA sequence: TGCGCCAGCAGCACGGGACAGGGAATAGGCACAGATACGCAGTATTTT.

The chain joins TRBV6-1 to TRBJ2-5; D is possibly TRBD1 (6 bases). V gave up 2 bases and J gave up 4 bases, with 11 bases separating them. Per the germline V gene, CDR1 is MNHNS and CDR2 is SASEGT. This CDR3 has 14 residues. CDR3 sequence reads: CASSEPGQSETQYF. DNA of the CDR3: TGTGCCAGCAGTGAACCGGGACAATCAGAGACCCAGTACTTC.

The V gene is TRBV6-1, the J gene TRBJ2-5, with D unclear. Matching the DNA end better, TRBJ2-7 makes the J call doubtful. The CDR3 runs to 11 residues. Germline-derived CDR1 and CDR2 are MNHNS and SASEGT. As DNA, the CDR3 is TGTGCCAGCAGTGCAATGGTCGAGCAGTACTTC. Translation: CASSAMVEQYF.

The chain uses TRBV5-4 and TRBJ1-5; TRBD1 might be the D (5 bases). Deletions cut 3 bases from V and 4 bases from J, with 17 bases between. The CDR3 totals 16 residues. Germline CDR1 and CDR2: SGHNT and YYREEE (reference sequence). The DNA of the CDR3 is TGTGCCAGCAGCTCTGACGGACACCTAGGGAATCAGCCCCAGCATTTT. Translating it yields CASSSDGHLGNQPQHF.

This clone was seen a few times. The gene calls are TRBV7-3 and TRBJ2-1; D is undetermined. V gave up 2 bases and J gave up 0 bases, with 17 bases separating them. The CDR3 contains 18 residues. Germline assignment: CDR1 SGHTA and CDR2 FQGTGA. DNA for the CDR3: TGTGCCAGCAGCTTAGAAGGTTCAGGCCCCAACTCCTACAATGAGCAGTTCTTC. Encoded protein: CASSLEGSGPNSYNEQFF.

V and J are TRBV5-1 and TRBJ2-3; tentative D call: TRBD2 (6 bases). CDR3 length equals 19 residues. The germline gives CDR1 SGHRS, CDR2 YFSETQ. Trimming stripped 4 bases from V and 4 bases from J, with 28 bases between. This chain's CDR3 is CASSHPFPGSLVGADTQYF. The CDR3 nucleotides read TGCGCCAGCAGCCACCCATTTCCCGGGAGTCTAGTCGGGGCAGATACGCAGTATTTT.

The CDR3 sequence is CASSLRGGAETQYF. The CDR3 DNA follows: TGTGCCAGCAGTTTGAGAGGGGGCGCCGAGACCCAGTACTTC. The J gene is TRBJ2-5, the V gene TRBV28; 7 positions match TRBD1. This CDR3 is 14 amino acids long. CDR1 is MDHEN, CDR2 SYDVKM, per germline. Germline trimming cut 3 bases from V and 5 bases from J; bases unmatched to any gene: 6.

The J gene is TRBJ1-6, the V gene TRBV5-4, with a possible D match to TRBD1 (5 bases). CDR3 length: 18 amino acids. The V gene lost 4 bases and the J gene lost 4 bases, with 21 bases spanning the gap. CDR1 is SGHNT and CDR2 is YYREEE in the germline V gene (reference sequence). This CDR3 is CASSPAVGPYLYNSPLHF. The CDR3 region has the DNA TGTGCCAGCAGCCCCGCAGTGGGGCCCTACCTGTATAATTCACCCCTCCACTTT. Full variable domain (rest looked up from reference TRBV5-4 and TRBJ1-6): ETGVTQSPTHLIKTRGQQVTLRCSSQSGHNTVSWYQQALGQGPQFIFQYYREEENGRGNFPPRFSGLQFPNYSSELNVNALELDDSALYLCASSPAVGPYLYNSPLHFGNGTRLTVT.

The V and J genes are TRBV29-1 and TRBJ1-2; the D gene is possibly TRBD1 (5 bases). The CDR3 spans 14 residues. Trimming pared 0 bases from V and 6 bases from J, leaving 14 bases between. Germline V gives CDR1 SQVTM, CDR2 ANQGSEA. The CDR3 DNA follows: TGCAGCGTTGAAGACCCACCAGGGTATAATGGCTACACCTTC. Its protein is CSVEDPPGYNGYTF. Full variable domain (missing parts from reference TRBV29-1 and TRBJ1-2): SAVISQKPSRDICQRGTSLTIQCQVDSQVTMMFWYRQQPGQSLTLIATANQGSEATYESGFVIDKFPISRPNLTFSTLTVSNMSPEDSSIYLCSVEDPPGYNGYTFGSGTRLTVV.

This rearrangement joins TRBV6-1 to TRBJ1-6, with TRBD1 as a possible D gene (5 bases). The germline V and J ends were trimmed by 2 bases and 9 bases, with 11 bases remaining between them. The CDR3 is 14 amino acids. Germline CDR1 is MNHNS and CDR2 is SASEGT. The CDR3 loop is CASSEFQGGSPLHF. The CDR3 bases are TGTGCCAGCAGTGAATTCCAGGGTGGTTCACCCCTCCACTTT.

The rearrangement uses TRBV5-1 and TRBJ2-7; 7 positions agree with TRBD1. CDR1 SGHRS and CDR2 YFSETQ come from the germline V gene. The CDR3 is 16 residues long. J was trimmed by 0 bases and V by 5 bases; bases with no gene match: 11. CDR3 residues: CASRTGPTGLSYEQYF. The DNA for the CDR3 is TGCGCCAGCAGGACGGGACCGACAGGGCTCTCCTACGAGCAGTACTTC. Full variable domain (missing parts from reference TRBV5-1 and TRBJ2-7): KAGVTQTPRYLIKTRGQQVTLSCSPISGHRSVSWYQQTPGQGLQFLFEYFSETQRNKGNFPGRFSGRQFSNSRSEMNVSTLELGDSALYLCASRTGPTGLSYEQYFGPGTRLTVT.

The chain combines TRBV5-1 with TRBJ2-5; 14 bases are a match to TRBD2. V dropped 4 bases and J dropped 2; count of bases not matched to a gene: 7. The CDR3 has 17 amino acids. CDR1 is SGHRS, CDR2 YFSETQ, per germline. Written as DNA, the CDR3 is TGCGCCAGCAGCCGGACTAGCGGGGGGCCACGACAAGAGACCCAGTACTTC. Amino acids: CASSRTSGGPRQETQYF.

This clone showed up just a few times. The chain combines TRBV7-3 with TRBJ1-3; perhaps TRBD1 as D (6 bases). V dropped 2 bases and J dropped 0 bases, with 8 bases sitting between them. CDR1 is SGHTA and CDR2 is FQGTGA in the germline V gene. CDR3 length equals 15 residues. CDR3 DNA sequence: TGTGCCAGCAGCTTAGAGGGGGACTCTGGAAACACCATATATTTT. Amino acid sequence: CASSLEGDSGNTIYF.

This rearrangement joins TRBV5-1 to TRBJ2-7; possible D gene TRBD1, 6 bases. This CDR3 comprises 15 residues. The germline V gene has CDR1 SGHRS and CDR2 YFSETQ. Between the trimmed V and J ends, which lost 3 bases and 2 bases, there was a span of 15 bases. The CDR3 loop is CASSYLPDSTYEQYF. For the CDR3, the DNA is TGCGCCAGCAGCTACCTCCCGGACAGCACCTACGAGCAGTACTTC.

This sequence joins TRBV7-2 and TRBJ2-3, with TRBD2 matching 12 bases. Trimming removed 5 bases from V and 2 bases from J; junction bases left unmatched: 5. This CDR3 spans 16 amino acids. The germline V gene encodes CDR1 SGHTA and CDR2 FQGNSA. DNA of the CDR3: TGTGCCAGCAGCCCGCGACTAGCGGGAGTCACAGATACGCAGTATTTT. It codes for CASSPRLAGVTDTQYF. Complete variable domain (other parts from reference TRBV7-2 and TRBJ2-3): GAGVSQSPSNKVTEKGKDVELRCDPISGHTALYWYRQSLGQGLEFLIYFQGNSAPDKSGLPSDRFSAERTGGSVSTLTIQRTQQEDSAVYLCASSPRLAGVTDTQYFGPGTRLTVL.

The V gene is TRBV28, the J gene TRBJ1-2; 11 nucleotides line up with TRBD1. The CDR3 spans 14 residues. CDR1 and CDR2 (germline): MDHEN, SYDVKM. The V gene end was trimmed by 6 bases and the J gene end by 7 bases; junction bases not matched to a gene: 7. The CDR3 DNA is TGTGCCAGCAGCCTGGACAGGGGGCGCAGTGGCTACACCTTC. It yields the protein CASSLDRGRSGYTF.